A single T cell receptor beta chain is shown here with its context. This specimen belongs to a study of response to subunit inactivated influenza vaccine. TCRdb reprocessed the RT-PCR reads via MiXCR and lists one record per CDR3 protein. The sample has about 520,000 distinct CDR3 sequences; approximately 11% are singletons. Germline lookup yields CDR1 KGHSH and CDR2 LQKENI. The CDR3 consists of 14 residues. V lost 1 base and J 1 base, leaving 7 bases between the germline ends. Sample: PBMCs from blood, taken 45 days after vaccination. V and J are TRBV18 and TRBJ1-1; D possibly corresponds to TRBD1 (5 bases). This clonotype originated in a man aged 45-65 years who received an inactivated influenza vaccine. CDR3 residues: CASSPRGQNTEAFF. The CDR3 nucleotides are TGTGCCAGCTCACCACGGGGCCAGAACACTGAAGCTTTCTTT.